These T cell receptor beta chains were read from a single sample in a study of blood T cell repertoires in COVID-19. Some clones are missing from TCRdb's copy, which holds only in-frame ones; the method was immunoSEQ multiplex PCR. Among about 69,000 clones, 70% to 85% were seen once, and the ten largest hold 13%. Sample: peripheral blood. The receptor set was obtained from a man between 45 and 60 years old with COVID-19, enrolled during active disease. The CDR3 runs from the conserved cysteine through the conserved F or W. D genes are given only for firm matches. A row's size may be missing; if present it is once, few, many or a size class.

>TRBV27|TRBJ2-3|once|TRBD1
CASSDRGQFPADTQYF
TGTGCCTCCTCGGACAGGGGGCAATTTCCAGCAGATACGCAGTATTTT
>TRBV5-6|TRBJ2-1|-|-
CASSFGTYYNNEQFF
TGTGCCAGCAGTTTCGGGACATACTACAACAATGAGCAGTTCTTC
>TRBV3-1/TRBV3-2|TRBJ1-2|-|-
CASSQGQFYGYTF
TGTGCCAGCAGCCAAGGACAGTTCTATGGCTACACCTTC
>TRBV19|TRBJ2-2|-|-
CASSYYTGELFF
TGTGCCAGTAGCTACTACACCGGGGAGCTGTTTTTT
>TRBV14|TRBJ2-7|-|-
CASSQDRGTGEQYF
TGTGCCAGCAGCCAAGATCGGGGGACGGGTGAGCAGTACTTC
>TRBV2|TRBJ1-1|-|-
CASGQANTEAFF
TGTGCCAGCGGGCAGGCTAACACTGAAGCTTTCTTT
>TRBV2|TRBJ1-5|-|TRBD1
CASTGTGTGLLEF
TGTGCCAGCACCGGTACCGGGACAGGGTTACTAGAATTT
>TRBV27|TRBJ2-3|many|TRBD2
CASSPPRERGSTDTQYF
TGTGCCAGCAGTCCCCCTCGGGAGCGGGGGAGCACAGATACGCAGTATTTT
>TRBV19|TRBJ1-2|-|-
CASSPGGNRNGYTF
TGTGCCAGTAGTCCCGGGGGGAATAGGAATGGCTACACCTTC
>TRBV13|TRBJ1-5|-|-
CASSLGIGNQPQHF
TGTGCCAGCAGCTTAGGGATAGGCAATCAGCCCCAGCATTTT
>TRBV13|TRBJ2-3|few|TRBD2
CASSRPGGPFDTQYF
TGTGCCAGCAGCAGGCCGGGGGGGCCATTTGATACGCAGTATTTT
>TRBV25-1|TRBJ2-1|-|TRBD1
CASSPRTGVYNEQFF
TGTGCCAGCAGTCCCCGGACAGGGGTATACAATGAGCAGTTCTTC
>TRBV6-5|TRBJ2-5|-|-
CASSNPTPETQYF
TGTGCCAGCAGCAACCCTACCCCAGAGACCCAGTACTTC
>TRBV6-5|TRBJ2-7|-|-
CASSYGLRGPEQYF
TGTGCCAGCAGTTACGGTTTGCGGGGGCCTGAGCAGTACTTC
>TRBV7-9|TRBJ1-2|-|TRBD1
CASSLLGQGVKGYTF
TGTGCCAGCTCTCTCCTTGGACAGGGGGTGAAAGGCTACACCTTC
>TRBV7-9|TRBJ2-3|-|TRBD1
CASSLAKMGQGPDTQYF
TGTGCCAGCAGCTTAGCGAAAATGGGACAGGGCCCAGATACGCAGTATTTT
>TRBV6-5|TRBJ2-5|-|-
CASIPPGEETQYF
TGTGCCAGCATCCCCCCGGGTGAAGAGACCCAGTACTTC
>TRBV4-1|TRBJ2-5|-|-
CASSQGSGGRRETQYF
TGCGCCAGCAGCCAAGGCTCCGGGGGGCGCAGGGAGACCCAGTACTTC
>TRBV29-1|TRBJ1-4|-|-
CSVGVSVEKLFF
TGCAGCGTTGGTGTCAGTGTGGAAAAACTGTTTTTT
>TRBV6-5|TRBJ1-5|-|-
CASSRGGGIGQPQHF
TGTGCCAGCAGTCGGGGGGGAGGGATCGGTCAGCCCCAGCATTTT
>TRBV4-1|TRBJ1-1|-|-
CASSQNPGFLNTEAFF
TGCGCCAGCAGCCAAAACCCAGGGTTTTTGAACACTGAAGCTTTCTTT
>TRBV27|TRBJ1-6|-|TRBD1
CASSPGTGWSPLHF
TGTGCCAGCAGTCCCGGGACAGGGTGGTCACCCCTCCACTTT
>TRBV4-3|TRBJ2-5|-|-
CASSFSLQETQYF
TGCGCCAGCAGCTTTAGCCTTCAAGAGACCCAGTACTTC
>TRBV3-1/TRBV3-2|TRBJ2-5|few|TRBD2
CASSHAIAGTETQYF
TGTGCCAGCAGCCACGCTATAGCGGGTACAGAGACCCAGTACTTC
>TRBV7-9|TRBJ1-1|-|-
CASTPAAGAETEAFF
TGTGCCAGCACCCCAGCCGCGGGGGCAGAGACTGAAGCTTTCTTT
>TRBV6-2/TRBV6-3|TRBJ2-1|-|TRBD2
CASSYLAGGRNEQFF
TGTGCCAGCAGTTACCTAGCGGGGGGGCGGAATGAGCAGTTCTTC
>TRBV6-5|TRBJ2-6|-|-
CASIVGASGANVLTF
TGTGCCAGCATCGTTGGGGCCTCTGGGGCCAACGTCCTGACTTTC
>TRBV14|TRBJ2-1|-|TRBD2
CASSLIAGGSDEQFF
TGTGCCAGCAGCCTAATAGCGGGGGGATCGGATGAGCAGTTCTTC
>TRBV12-3/TRBV12-4|TRBJ1-1|-|TRBD1
CASMGQWNTEAFF
TGTGCCAGCATGGGACAGTGGAACACTGAAGCTTTCTTT
>TRBV7-2|TRBJ1-1|once|-
CASSLDPLARGNTEAFF
TGTGCCAGCAGCTTAGACCCCCTCGCGCGAGGGAACACTGAAGCTTTCTTT
>TRBV14|TRBJ1-4|-|TRBD1
CASSPFGTGNEKLFF
TGTGCCAGCAGCCCCTTCGGGACAGGGAATGAAAAACTGTTTTTT
>TRBV7-9|TRBJ1-1|-|TRBD1
CASSPGTALNEAFF
TGTGCCAGCAGCCCCGGGACAGCCCTAAATGAAGCTTTCTTT
>TRBV7-2|TRBJ2-1|-|-
CASSLDIAILVNEQFF
TGTGCCAGCAGCTTAGATATAGCCATTTTAGTCAATGAGCAGTTCTTC
>TRBV6-5|TRBJ2-1|few|TRBD2
CASARGSRYNEQFF
TGTGCCAGCGCGCGGGGGAGCCGTTACAATGAGCAGTTCTTC
>TRBV19|TRBJ1-2|-|-
CASSILDTDNYGYTF
TGTGCCAGTAGTATTTTGGACACCGATAACTATGGCTACACCTTC
>TRBV28|TRBJ2-3|-|-
CASSSPLGTQYF
TGTGCCAGCAGTTCCCCCCTCGGGACGCAGTATTTT
>TRBV5-1|TRBJ2-1|-|TRBD2
CASSLAEEAGGRNEQFF
TGCGCCAGCAGCTTGGCCGAAGAGGCGGGGGGGCGTAATGAGCAGTTCTTC
>TRBV18|TRBJ2-2|-|TRBD1
CASSPLWVRPGQGPRGNTGELFF
TGTGCCAGCTCACCACTTTGGGTTAGGCCGGGACAGGGGCCTAGGGGTAACACCGGGGAGCTGTTTTTT
>TRBV18|TRBJ1-6|-|-
CASSLHDGVSYNSPLHF
TGTGCCAGCTCACTTCACGACGGAGTCTCCTATAATTCACCCCTCCACTTT
>TRBV11-2|TRBJ2-7|-|TRBD1
CASSLGQGSEQYF
TGTGCCAGCAGCCTAGGACAGGGTAGCGAGCAGTACTTC
>TRBV14|TRBJ2-3|-|TRBD2
CASSHLPGLAGGPTDTQYF
TGTGCCAGCAGCCACCTCCCCGGGTTAGCGGGGGGACCAACAGATACGCAGTATTTT
>TRBV2|TRBJ2-7|-|TRBD1
CASTRTGTGVREQYF
TGTGCCAGCACAAGAACCGGGACAGGGGTTCGCGAGCAGTACTTC
>TRBV2|TRBJ2-5|-|-
CASSTSRETQYF
-
>TRBV5-1|TRBJ2-1|few|TRBD1
CASSDRGYRNEQFF
TGCGCCAGCAGCGACAGGGGGTATCGCAATGAGCAGTTCTTC
>TRBV19|TRBJ1-1|-|-
CASNPSGINTEAFF
TGTGCCTCTAATCCGTCAGGGATAAACACTGAAGCTTTCTTT
>TRBV19|TRBJ2-3|-|TRBD2
CASRRPGGSTDTQYF
TGTGCCAGTAGGCGTCCGGGGGGTAGCACAGATACGCAGTATTTT
>TRBV4-1|TRBJ2-1|few|TRBD2
CASSQDRLAGDNEQFF
TGCGCCAGCAGCCAAGATAGACTAGCGGGGGACAATGAGCAGTTCTTC
>TRBV2|TRBJ1-5|-|-
CASIWDNNQPQHF
TGTGCCAGCATTTGGGACAACAATCAGCCCCAGCATTTT
>TRBV7-9|TRBJ2-1|once|TRBD1
CASSLQGANNEQFF
TGTGCCAGCAGCTTGCAGGGGGCGAACAATGAGCAGTTCTTC
>TRBV4-2|TRBJ1-5|-|-
CASSQATGGTNSNQPQHF
TGTGCCAGCAGCCAAGCTACCGGAGGAACTAATAGCAATCAGCCCCAGCATTTT
>TRBV12-3/TRBV12-4|TRBJ1-2|-|-
CASSPLGYTF
TGTGCCAGCAGCCCACTTGGCTACACCTTC
>TRBV2|TRBJ2-1|-|-
CASQGIEQFF
TGTGCCAGCCAGGGGATTGAGCAGTTCTTC
>TRBV4-3|TRBJ2-7|-|-
CASSKGAGTDTFAYEQYF
TGCGCCAGCAGCAAAGGAGCGGGCACCGATACGTTTGCCTACGAGCAGTACTTC
>TRBV2|TRBJ1-4|-|-
CASSPRQGNEKLFF
TGTGCCAGCAGTCCCAGGCAGGGTAATGAAAAACTGTTTTTT
>TRBV7-6|TRBJ2-1|few|TRBD2
CASSLVAGGYNEQFF
TGTGCCAGCAGCTTAGTCGCGGGGGGCTACAATGAGCAGTTCTTC
>TRBV7-2|TRBJ1-1|-|TRBD1
CASNPTGINTEAFF
TGTGCCAGCAACCCGACAGGGATAAACACTGAAGCTTTCTTT